The source of this TCR beta chain is a study of regulatory T cells in long-lasting Graves disease. Background on the study: A definition of persistent Graves' disease required over 5 years of antithyroid drugs plus positive TSH receptor antibodies. Whole-study results and caveats: It was possible that the small sample size reduced accuracy. Persistent disease was characterized by preferential usage of TRBV28, TRBJ1-2 and TRBJ2-5.

Arm-PCR of CDR3 regions and iRepertoire HTBI primers were the basis on which TCR beta libraries were built. Each CDR3 protein is one row after TCRdb ran MiXCR on the multiplex PCR reads. The top ten clones hold under 50% of a sample with 650,000 to 700,000 distinct CDR3 sequences, around 30% of them seen once. The V gene's germline CDR1 is SNHLY and CDR2 FYNNEI. This CDR3 has 15 residues. With 4 bases removed from V and 5 bases from J, the gap between germline ends came to 17 bases. Concerning this clonotype: The target antigen is unknown.

Time point defined: persistent/refractory GD, antithyroid drugs over 5 years with positive TRAb. PBMCs were the source of the RNA used for TCR sequencing. Sample: peripheral blood mononuclear cells (PBMCs), taken when the disease was refractory, from a patient treated with antithyroid drugs. V and J are TRBV2 and TRBJ2-5; the D is unclear. This clonotype was obtained from a female donor with Graves disease. The CDR3 region is CASSVFGPGTETQYF. The CDR3 DNA sequence: TGTGCCAGCAGTGTTTTTGGACCCGGCACGGAGACCCAGTACTTC.